One and the same sample provided the 24 T cell receptor beta chains below, sequenced in a study of CD8+CD57+ T cells in acquired aplastic anemia. Researchers used genomic DNA as the template to profile TCR beta VDJ and CDR3. TCRdb reanalysed the reads using MiXCR and keeps one entry per CDR3 protein. The sample lists hundreds of thousands of distinct CDR3 sequences, approximately 56% occurring once. The sequencing input was sorted CD4+, CD8+, or CD8+CD57+ T cells (not recorded which) from PBMCs. The receptors were gathered from a human donor with severe aplastic anemia or a healthy control (not recorded which).

This clonotype was counted ten times or more. The CDR3 spells CASSLPGRQETQYF. The CDR3 DNA reads as TGCGCCAGCAGCCTACCGGGACGGCAAGAGACCCAGTACTTC. This chain links TRBV4-3 with TRBJ2-5; D possibly uses TRBD1 or TRBD2 (5 bases each). The CDR3 is made up of 14 amino acids. Between the trimmed V and J ends, which lost 4 bases and 2 bases, there was a span of 11 bases. In germline, CDR1 is LGHNA, CDR2 YSLEER.

The chain links TRBV5-1 to TRBJ2-7, with D possibly being TRBD2 (5 bases). There are 16 residues in the CDR3. V gave up 3 bases and J gave up 5 bases, with 21 bases separating them. Germline V gene sequence: CDR1 SGHRS, CDR2 YFSETQ. The CDR3 protein is CASSSYWRPNPHEQYF. The CDR3 DNA sequence: TGCGCCAGCAGCTCGTACTGGAGGCCCAATCCCCACGAGCAGTACTTC.

The sample holds many counts of this clonotype. The chain combines TRBV10-3 with TRBJ1-5; D not resolved. The CDR3 runs 17 residues. Trimming took off 0 bases at V and 0 bases at J, with 12 bases between the two ends. Germline V gene data show CDR1 as ENHRY and CDR2 as SYGVKD. CDR3 DNA: TGTGCCATCAGTGAGTCGAGGGCAGACATTAGCAATCAGCCCCAGCATTTT. Protein product: CAISESRADISNQPQHF.

This clonotype was seen repeatedly, ten times or more. This chain uses TRBV12-5 with TRBJ1-2; D is uncertain. Germline loops: CDR1 LGHNT, CDR2 FRNRAP. This CDR3 has 12 amino acids. Trimming left V 4 bases short and J 7 bases short, with 10 bases between. The CDR3 region is CASGSPRTGYTF. DNA for the CDR3: TGTGCTAGTGGTTCCCCAAGGACTGGCTACACCTTC.

The chain couples TRBV20-1 to TRBJ2-5, with D tentatively TRBD1 (5 bases). Germline assignment: CDR1 DFQATT and CDR2 SNEGSKA (reference sequence). There are 14 residues in the CDR3. The V and J ends lost 6 bases and 5 bases respectively, with 19 bases between them. CDR3 in DNA: TGCAGTGCGATACAGGCGCCTGCCGGGGAGACCCAGTACTTC. It codes for CSAIQAPAGETQYF.

The chain has TRBV19 and TRBJ1-2, with a possible D match to TRBD1 (6 bases). The CDR3 consists of 17 residues. Trimming took off 5 bases at V and 8 bases at J, with 27 bases between the two ends. Germline CDR1 is LNHDA and CDR2 is SQIVND (reference sequence). The CDR3, as DNA: TGTGCCAGTAGTGGAGGCGATGGACAGTCGGCTCTATTCGGCTACACCTTC. It translates to CASSGGDGQSALFGYTF.

The chain employs TRBV7-6 and TRBJ2-1, with no clear D. Germline V gives CDR1 SGHVS, CDR2 FNYEAQ. This CDR3 region has 16 residues. Trimming shortened V by 2 bases and J by 8 bases, and 19 bases separated the two germline ends. CDR3 sequence (DNA): TGTGCCAGCAGCTTAACCAAGGGCCCCCCCCAAGATGAGCAGTTCTTC. Translation gives CASSLTKGPPQDEQFF. The full variable domain, with the rest looked up from reference TRBV7-6 and TRBJ2-1, is GAGVSQSPRYKVTKRGQDVALRCDPISGHVSLYWYRQALGQGPEFLTYFNYEAQQDKSGLPNDRFSAERPEGSISTLTIQRTEQRDSAMYRCASSLTKGPPQDEQFFGPGTRLTVL.

The rearrangement links TRBV20-1 to TRBJ2-5; D gene ambiguous. Trimming left V 8 bases short and J 7 bases short, with 17 bases between. There are 12 residues in the CDR3. Per the germline V gene, CDR1 is DFQATT and CDR2 is SNEGSKA (reference sequence). Here the CDR3 DNA reads TGCAGTATTGTAGTGGCCCGACGGACCCAGTACTTC. Its translation: CSIVVARRTQYF.

This clonotype was detected ten times or more. V gene TRBV6-2 or TRBV6-3 combines with J gene TRBJ2-7, with 9 positions matching TRBD1. After removal of 7 bases from V and 7 bases from J, the junction contained 14 bases not matched to a gene. The CDR3 totals 15 residues. The germline V gene encodes CDR1 MNHEY and CDR2 SVGEGT. As DNA, the CDR3 is TGTGCCAGCATCAAAACTTGGGACAGGGCTATGGAGCAGTACTTC. This sequence encodes CASIKTWDRAMEQYF.

Many counts were recorded for this clonotype. V gene TRBV18 combines with J gene TRBJ2-7; D is ambiguous. V was shortened by 2 bases and J by 7 bases, with 12 bases between the two germline ends. The CDR3 runs to 13 residues. Germline V gene lookup returns CDR1 KGHSH and CDR2 LQKENI. The CDR3 loop reads CASSPVKGQEQYF. The CDR3 nucleotides are TGTGCCAGCTCACCAGTGAAGGGTCAAGAGCAGTACTTC. The entire variable domain, with the rest obtained from reference TRBV18 and TRBJ2-7, is as follows: NAGVMQNPRHLVRRRGQEARLRCSPMKGHSHVYWYRQLPEEGLKFMVYLQKENIIDESGMPKERFSAEFPKEGPSILRIQQVVRGDSAAYFCASSPVKGQEQYFGPGTRLTVT.

Ten or more counts support this clonotype. The chain links TRBV28 to TRBJ2-3, with D perhaps matching TRBD2 (5 bases). The CDR3 sequence is 14 residues long. The germline V and J ends were trimmed by 4 bases and 10 bases, with 18 bases remaining between them. Germline assignment: CDR1 MDHEN and CDR2 SYDVKM. CDR3 sequence: CASSSTRGQIAQYF. The CDR3, as DNA: TGTGCCAGCAGTTCAACGAGAGGGCAGATAGCGCAGTATTTT.

This clonotype was recorded at least ten times. The genes are TRBV2 and TRBJ2-5; D may be TRBD2 (7 bases). From germline, CDR1 is SNHLY and CDR2 FYNNEI. The CDR3 spans 17 residues. The ends were cut back, 7 bases at V and 5 bases at J, with 26 bases in the middle. CDR3 amino acids: CASTVRGGRGRGETQYF. Written as DNA, the CDR3 is TGTGCCAGCACTGTTCGGGGAGGGCGGGGGCGCGGGGAGACCCAGTACTTC.

The rearrangement uses TRBV4-2 and TRBJ1-4, with D unclear. This CDR3 spans 11 amino acids. With 8 bases removed from V and 5 bases from J, the gap between germline ends came to 6 bases. CDR1 is LGHNA and CDR2 is YNFKEQ in the germline V gene. The CDR3 here is CASSMNEKLFF. CDR3 nucleotide sequence: TGTGCCAGCTCGATGAATGAAAAACTGTTTTTT.

The table lists this clonotype with a few counts. This rearrangement joins TRBV20-1 to TRBJ2-2; 10 nucleotides align to TRBD2. V was pared by 6 bases and J by 5 bases, with 15 bases of the junction left unmatched. The germline gives CDR1 DFQATT, CDR2 SNEGSKA (reference sequence). The CDR3 totals 17 residues. The CDR3 sequence is CSAKSLLLLAGTGELFF. The DNA for the CDR3 is TGCAGTGCAAAGTCCCTGCTATTACTAGCGGGGACCGGGGAGCTGTTTTTT.

This chain uses TRBV6-5 with TRBJ1-4, with a weak D call TRBD1 (5 bases). V lost 6 bases and J 0 bases, leaving 20 bases between the germline ends. This CDR3 contains 18 residues. Germline CDR1 is MNHEY and CDR2 is SVGAGI. CDR3 nucleotide sequence: TGTGCCAGCAGCTCGCAGGGACGATGGATGGCAACTAATGAAAAACTGTTTTTT. This codes for CASSSQGRWMATNEKLFF.

This clonotype appeared many times. This chain links TRBV12-5 with TRBJ2-1, with TRBD2 matching over 8 bases. The CDR3 has 16 residues. Germline-derived CDR1 and CDR2 are LGHNT and FRNRAP. V was clipped by 0 bases and J by 10 bases; unmatched bases: 11. CDR3 residues: CASGLVLAGRAEEQFF. DNA for the CDR3: TGTGCTAGTGGTTTGGTCTTAGCGGGGCGGGCCGAGGAGCAGTTCTTC. Supplemented by reference TRBV12-5 and TRBJ2-1, the full variable domain reads DARVTQTPRHKVTEMGQEVTMRCQPILGHNTVFWYRQTMMQGLELLAYFRNRAPLDDSGMPKDRFSAEMPDATLATLKIQPSEPRDSAVYFCASGLVLAGRAEEQFFGPGTRLTVL.

This clonotype was counted between two and nine times. The chain combines TRBV7-6 with TRBJ2-7, with 12 bases identical to TRBD1. The V and J ends lost 0 bases and 6 bases, in that order; junction bases with no gene match: 6. Germline V gene lookup returns CDR1 SGHVS and CDR2 FNYEAQ. This CDR3 contains 16 residues. The CDR3 sequence is CASSLATGTGGSEQYF. Here the CDR3 DNA reads TGTGCCAGCAGCTTAGCGACCGGGACAGGGGGCTCCGAGCAGTACTTC.

The chain carries TRBV2 and TRBJ2-5; 13 bases align to TRBD2. The DNA end favors TRBJ2-7, so the J call may be wrong. The germline V gene has CDR1 SNHLY and CDR2 FYNNEI. The CDR3 is made up of 16 amino acids. As DNA, the CDR3 is TGTGCCAGCAGTTCCCGGACTAGCGGGGGATCCTACGAGCAGTACTTC. As protein: CASSSRTSGGSYEQYF.

This clonotype was seen only a few times. Because it lacks the conserved phenylalanine or tryptophan at the end, this CDR3 is likely a read error. The rearrangement uses TRBV28 and TRBJ2-6; D perhaps matches TRBD1 (6 bases). The CDR3 has 15 amino acids. The ends were cut back, 5 bases at V and 1 base at J, with 9 bases in the middle. Germline V CDR1 and CDR2: MDHEN, SYDVKM. This CDR3 reads CASSPRGSGANVLTS. The CDR3 bases are TGTGCCAGCAGTCCTAGGGGGTCTGGGGCCAACGTCCTGACTTCC.

The rearrangement joins TRBV7-3 to TRBJ1-2; D is unresolved. The CDR3 covers 14 residues. V lost 5 bases and J lost 1, with 11 bases in between. Germline lookup yields CDR1 SGHTA and CDR2 FQGTGA. The CDR3 region is CASSEQTHNYGYTF. DNA of the CDR3: TGTGCCAGCAGCGAACAAACACATAACTATGGCTACACCTTC. Together with reference TRBV7-3 and TRBJ1-2, the CDR3 gives the full variable domain: GAGVSQTPSNKVTEKGKYVELRCDPISGHTALYWYRQSLGQGPEFLIYFQGTGAADDSGLPNDRFFAVRPEGSVSTLKIQRTERGDSAVYLCASSEQTHNYGYTFGSGTRLTVV.

This clonotype was detected many times. This chain connects TRBV11-3 to TRBJ2-7; D possibly corresponds to TRBD2 (5 bases). Per germline, CDR1 SGHNT and CDR2 YENEEA. V was trimmed by 1 base and J by 2 bases, leaving 9 bases between them. The CDR3 has 14 amino acids. DNA of the CDR3: TGTGCCAGCAGCTTAGGACCGGGGACCTACGAGCAGTACTTC. It codes for CASSLGPGTYEQYF.

The genes are TRBV5-6 and TRBJ1-6; weak D call: TRBD1 (5 bases). CDR1 SGHDT and CDR2 YYEEEE come from the germline V gene. The V end lost 2 bases, the J end lost 4 bases, and 16 bases lay between the germline ends. This CDR3 region has 17 residues. CDR3 loop: CASSFDRPDDYNSPLHF. The CDR3 coding sequence is TGTGCCAGCAGCTTCGACAGACCTGATGATTATAATTCACCCCTCCACTTT.

The rearrangement links TRBV19 to TRBJ2-5; TRBD1 or TRBD2 may be the D gene (5 bases each). The germline V gene encodes CDR1 LNHDA and CDR2 SQIVND (reference sequence). V gave up 1 base and J gave up 4 bases, with 10 bases separating them. This CDR3 contains 14 residues. CDR3 protein: CASSIGGVGETQYF. The CDR3 nucleotides are TGTGCCAGTAGTATAGGAGGGGTAGGAGAGACCCAGTACTTC.

This chain links TRBV7-6 with TRBJ2-7; D call uncertain. The V end lost 0 bases, the J end lost 1 base, and 7 bases lay between the germline ends. The germline CDR1 and CDR2 sequences are SGHVS and FNYEAQ. This CDR3 is built from 14 residues. The CDR3 reads CASSLAPGSYEQYF. The CDR3 DNA follows: TGTGCCAGCAGCTTAGCCCCCGGATCCTACGAGCAGTACTTC. The full variable domain, rest sourced from reference TRBV7-6 and TRBJ2-7, is GAGVSQSPRYKVTKRGQDVALRCDPISGHVSLYWYRQALGQGPEFLTYFNYEAQQDKSGLPNDRFSAERPEGSISTLTIQRTEQRDSAMYRCASSLAPGSYEQYFGPGTRLTVT.